The 3 T cell receptor beta chains in this list originate from one sample, sequenced in a study of cytomegalovirus exposure and HLA in healthy donors. Repertoires were generated with immunoSEQ multiplex PCR, while TCRdb's copy carries only in-frame clones and drops some. The top ten hold roughly 1.3% of the sample, which has 150,000 to 200,000 clones, more than 75% seen once. Sequenced: PBMCs. Receptors originate from a woman aged 25 to 39 in good health and CMV-seronegative.

This chain links TRBV5-6 with TRBJ2-2; possible D gene TRBD2, 7 bases. The CDR3 totals 15 residues. V lost 5 bases and J 6 bases, leaving 17 bases between the germline ends. Germline-derived CDR1 and CDR2 are SGHDT and YYEEEE. The CDR3 DNA reads TGTGCCAGCAGATCCGGGGGGCAGGGTCCCGGGGAGCTGTTTTTT. This codes for CASRSGGQGPGELFF.

On this clone: A read error may produce the germline difference seen at one junction end. The chain recombines TRBV19 with TRBJ2-1; D is uncertain. This CDR3 has 11 amino acids. CDR1 LNHDA and CDR2 SQIVND come from the germline V gene (reference sequence). CDR3 region: CASSSFNEQFF. CDR3 nucleotide sequence: TGTGCCAGCTCCTCCTTCAATGAGCAGTTCTTC. The variable domain in full, with the rest retrieved from reference TRBV19 and TRBJ2-1, is DGGITQSPKYLFRKEGQNVTLSCEQNLNHDAMYWYRQDPGQGLRLIYYSQIVNDFQKGDIAEGYSVSREKKESFPLTVTSAQKNPTAFYLCASSSFNEQFFGPGTRLTVL.

In its sample, this clone was seen once. The chain is built from TRBV29-1 and TRBJ1-1; possibly TRBD1 for D (6 bases). Germline V gives CDR1 SQVTM, CDR2 ANQGSEA. This CDR3 region has 12 residues. Trimming cost V 7 bases and J 1 base, with 10 bases left between them. The CDR3 reads CSARTANTEAFF. CDR3 bases: TGCAGCGCACGGACAGCGAACACTGAAGCTTTCTTT.